The 27 T cell receptor beta chains below all came from one sample that was sequenced in a study of blood T cell repertoires in COVID-19. Sequencing used immunoSEQ multiplex PCR; TCRdb keeps in-frame clones, though not all of them. This table has 90,000 to 140,000 clones, around 74% appearing once. The sample taken for sequencing was peripheral blood. These receptors were obtained from a woman aged 65 to 85 with acute or convalescent COVID-19.

The rearrangement joins TRBV18 to TRBJ1-5, with D possibly being TRBD1 (6 bases). Trimming took off 3 bases at V and 6 bases at J, with 21 bases between the two ends. This CDR3 has 17 amino acids. Germline CDR1 and CDR2: KGHSH and LQKENI. The CDR3 here is CASSPLPTGSSGQPQHF. As DNA, the CDR3 is TGTGCCAGCTCACCCCTCCCGACAGGTAGTTCGGGTCAGCCCCAGCATTTT.

The chain joins TRBV6-2 or TRBV6-3 to TRBJ2-7; 9 nucleotides align to TRBD1. The CDR3 extends over 14 amino acids. CDR1 and CDR2 (germline): MNHEY, SVGEGT. Trimming removed 6 bases from V and 3 bases from J; junction bases left unmatched: 6. In DNA, the CDR3 is TGTGCCAGCAGCCTCGACAGGGGGAGCTACGAGCAGTACTTC. The encoded protein is CASSLDRGSYEQYF.

The rearrangement links TRBV5-4 to TRBJ2-3, with 8 bases matching TRBD2. This CDR3 contains 15 residues. The ends lost 3 bases at V and 1 base at J; junction bases unmatched: 4. Germline values: CDR1 SGHNT, CDR2 YYREEE (reference sequence). The CDR3 DNA reads as TGTGCCAGCAGCTCCGGGGGGGGCCGCACAGATACGCAGTATTTT. It encodes CASSSGGGRTDTQYF.

The chain combines TRBV6-5 with TRBJ2-7; D is possibly TRBD1 (6 bases). The germline V and J ends were trimmed by 0 bases and 4 bases, with 10 bases remaining between them. CDR3 length: 14 amino acids. Germline lookup yields CDR1 MNHEY and CDR2 SVGAGI. CDR3 DNA sequence: TGTGCCAGCAGTTACTCGAACAGGGTATACGAGCAGTACTTC. Translating gives CASSYSNRVYEQYF.

The V and J genes are TRBV7-8 and TRBJ2-5, with TRBD1 matching 9 bases. V shed 2 bases, J shed 5 bases, and the junction held 9 bases outside the gene matches. The CDR3 sequence is 16 residues long. CDR1 and CDR2 from the germline V gene are SGHVS and FQNEAQ. The CDR3 protein is CASSLSRDRAHETQYF. The CDR3 nucleotides read TGTGCCAGCAGCTTAAGCCGGGACAGGGCTCACGAGACCCAGTACTTC.

This chain joins TRBV5-1 and TRBJ2-3; D is unresolved. The CDR3 sequence is 13 residues long. CDR1 SGHRS and CDR2 YFSETQ come from the germline V gene. V was pared by 0 bases and J by 2 bases, with 4 bases between. CDR3 sequence: CASSLAFTDTQYF. The CDR3 bases are TGCGCCAGCAGCTTGGCCTTCACAGATACGCAGTATTTT.

The table lists this clone with many counts. The chain links TRBV6-1 to TRBJ1-2; D not certain. This CDR3 contains 16 residues. Trimming took 0 bases from V and 8 from J, leaving 19 bases between them. Per the germline V gene, CDR1 is MNHNS and CDR2 is SASEGT. The DNA for the CDR3 is TGTGCCAGCAGTGAAGCGATGAGGGAGTGGGCCTTCGGCTACACCTTC. This encodes CASSEAMREWAFGYTF.

This sequence joins TRBV7-9 and TRBJ2-1, with D perhaps TRBD1 (7 bases). Germline-derived CDR1 and CDR2 are SEHNR and FQNEAQ (reference sequence). The CDR3 runs 15 residues. The V end was cut by 6 bases, the J end by 7 bases, with 19 bases between. In DNA form, the CDR3 reads TGTGCCAGCAGGGGAAGGAGGGACAGAGGAAATGAGCAGTTCTTC. Its translation is CASRGRRDRGNEQFF.

The rearrangement links TRBV19 to TRBJ1-2; possible D gene TRBD1, 6 bases. Germline CDR1 reads LNHDA; CDR2 reads SQIVND (reference sequence). Trimming took 4 bases from V and 8 from J, leaving 14 bases between them. The CDR3 has 13 amino acids. CDR3 residues: CASSTNRVGGYTF. In DNA form, the CDR3 reads TGTGCCAGTAGTACGAACAGGGTTGGCGGCTACACCTTC.

This clone was observed a handful of times. The chain has TRBV18 and TRBJ1-2; 11 bases agree with TRBD1. Trimming took 3 bases from V and 7 from J; bases not matched to a gene: 10. Germline lookup yields CDR1 KGHSH and CDR2 LQKENI. The CDR3 loop spans 16 amino acids. The CDR3, as DNA: TGTGCCAGCTCACCCAGCCCGGACAGGGGGCTGGGTGGCTACACCTTC. Its translation is CASSPSPDRGLGGYTF.

The chain carries TRBV28 and TRBJ1-5; D ambiguous. Germline V CDR1 and CDR2: MDHEN, SYDVKM. The CDR3 extends over 16 amino acids. Trimming removed 5 bases from V and 0 bases from J, with 14 bases in between. This CDR3 reads CASSLYTDSSNQPQHF. Here the CDR3 DNA reads TGTGCCAGCAGTCTGTACACGGACTCTAGCAATCAGCCCCAGCATTTT.

The CDR3 loop reads CASSQGGMNTEAFF. CDR3 bases: TGTGCCAGCAGCCAGGGGGGAATGAACACTGAAGCTTTCTTT. The rearrangement uses TRBV9 and TRBJ1-1; 7 nucleotides line up with TRBD1. Trimming removed 4 bases from V and 0 bases from J; junction bases left unmatched: 3. Germline assignment: CDR1 SGDLS and CDR2 YYNGEE. The CDR3 length is 14 residues.

This chain links TRBV2 with TRBJ1-1; maybe TRBD1 (6 bases). Germline CDR1 and CDR2: SNHLY and FYNNEI. V lost 7 bases, J lost 4 bases, and 22 bases lay in between. This CDR3 has 16 residues. CDR3 sequence reads: CASKRQVASVGTEAFF. The CDR3 region has the DNA TGTGCCAGCAAGAGACAGGTAGCGTCGGTGGGCACTGAAGCTTTCTTT.

The chain uses TRBV20-1 and TRBJ1-4; D is unresolved. Germline V gives CDR1 DFQATT, CDR2 SNEGSKA (reference sequence). The CDR3 consists of 15 residues. V was pared by 3 bases and J by 4 bases, with 15 bases between. The CDR3, as DNA: TGCAGTGCTAGTCCCTTCAGCAGGCTTAATGAAAAACTGTTTTTT. Translated: CSASPFSRLNEKLFF.

This clone is classed as medium-sized (0.01 to 0.1%). The gene calls are TRBV2 and TRBJ2-4; 12 nucleotides line up with TRBD2. The CDR3 totals 18 residues. CDR1 SNHLY and CDR2 FYNNEI come from the germline V gene. Trimming took 6 bases from V and 0 from J; bases not matched to a gene: 9. This CDR3 reads CASRLTSGGSLAKNIQYF. CDR3 nucleotide sequence: TGTGCCAGCAGGTTGACTAGCGGGGGATCCCTAGCCAAAAACATTCAGTACTTC.

There are a few counts of this clone. This chain links TRBV24-1 with TRBJ1-2; D possibly corresponds to TRBD1 (5 bases). V was pared by 6 bases and J by 4 bases, with 17 bases between. The germline gives CDR1 KGHDR, CDR2 SFDVKD. The CDR3 has 15 amino acids. This CDR3 reads CATSPGHQVGYGYTF. CDR3 DNA sequence: TGTGCCACCAGTCCTGGACACCAAGTCGGCTATGGCTACACCTTC.

This clone was seen more than once but under ten times. The V call is TRBV7-9, the J call TRBJ1-1; a possible D gene is TRBD1 (6 bases). There are 14 residues in the CDR3. Trimming cost V 7 bases and J 1 base, with 13 bases left between them. Germline values: CDR1 SEHNR, CDR2 FQNEAQ (reference sequence). As DNA, the CDR3 is TGTGCCAGCAACCCAGGGGCTGGGAACACTGAAGCTTTCTTT. It yields the protein CASNPGAGNTEAFF.

The chain is built from TRBV27 and TRBJ1-6; D uncertain. V was trimmed by 0 bases and J by 0 bases, leaving 15 bases between them. Germline CDR1 is MNHEY and CDR2 is SMNVEV (reference sequence). The CDR3 consists of 19 residues. CDR3 region: CASSLSKPGMSSYNSPLHF. The CDR3, as DNA: TGTGCCAGCAGTTTATCGAAGCCCGGGATGAGCTCCTATAATTCACCCCTCCACTTT.

This clone has more than one count but fewer than ten. J is TRBJ2-5 and V is TRBV21-1; TRBD1, as called in the table, went unchecked against the DNA. TRBV21-1 is a pseudogene segment. The CDR3 length is 15 residues. In nucleotides, the CDR3 is TGTGCCAGCAGCAGGGCAGGGTTAAGCCAAGAGACCCAGTACTTC. Its protein is CASSRAGLSQETQYF.

This clone has more than one count but fewer than ten. The rearrangement uses TRBV12-3 or TRBV12-4 and TRBJ1-2, with 9 bases lining up with TRBD1. There are 13 residues in the CDR3. V was clipped by 8 bases and J by 4 bases; unmatched bases: 5. This CDR3 is CASLGTGPYGYTF. The DNA of the CDR3 is TGTGCCAGCTTGGGGACAGGGCCCTATGGCTACACCTTC.

The chain employs TRBV6-5 and TRBJ2-7; 9 positions match TRBD1. The CDR3 has 15 residues. Germline loops: CDR1 MNHEY, CDR2 SVGAGI. Unmatched junction bases numbered 9, after V lost 6 bases and J lost 3 bases. The CDR3 reads CASRPTGGQHYEQYF. The CDR3 DNA reads TGTGCCAGCAGACCTACAGGGGGCCAACACTACGAGCAGTACTTC.

J is TRBJ2-7 and V is TRBV9; 7 bases are a match to TRBD1. V shed 0 bases and J 5 bases; nucleotides not matched to a gene: 14. There are 17 residues in the CDR3. From germline, CDR1 is SGDLS and CDR2 YYNGEE. The CDR3 protein is CASSVGTWDSRSDEQYF. In DNA, the CDR3 is TGTGCCAGCAGCGTAGGGACGTGGGACAGCCGATCCGACGAGCAGTACTTC.

The chain is built from TRBV5-1 and TRBJ2-7; the D gene is possibly TRBD2 (7 bases). Germline V gene lookup returns CDR1 SGHRS and CDR2 YFSETQ. The CDR3 is 16 residues long. This CDR3 is CPRLSLWGGRGWQQYF. As DNA, the CDR3 is TGCCCCCGCTTGAGCCTTTGGGGGGGCCGGGGGTGGCAGCAGTACTTC.

The chain has TRBV12-3 or TRBV12-4 and TRBJ2-4, with D maybe TRBD2 (6 bases). This CDR3 is 12 amino acids long. V lost 3 bases, J lost 8 bases, and 8 bases lay in between. In DNA, the CDR3 is TGTGCCAGCAGTTTCACGGGGGACATTCAGTACTTC. Translation gives CASSFTGDIQYF.

The chain employs TRBV4-3 and TRBJ2-7; no firm D call. V lost 1 base and J 3 bases, leaving 7 bases between the germline ends. This CDR3 region has 13 residues. Germline V CDR1 and CDR2: LGHNA, YSLEER. The CDR3 nucleotides are TGCGCCAGCAGCCAAGGGGCGTACTACGAGCAGTACTTC. It specifies CASSQGAYYEQYF.

This clone was counted between two and nine times. J is TRBJ1-1 and V is TRBV11-2; no reliable D call. Trimming left V 1 base short and J 0 bases short, with 15 bases between. The germline CDR1 and CDR2 sequences are SGHAT and FQNNGV. The length of the CDR3 is 17 residues. CDR3 bases: TGTGCCAGCAGCTTAGGGTACAGTTCTTCCCTGAACACTGAAGCTTTCTTT. Its translation: CASSLGYSSSLNTEAFF.

CDR3 in DNA: TGTGCCAGCAGCCAAGCGATAGCGGGGGAGCAGTTCTTC. Amino acid sequence: CASSQAIAGEQFF. The chain is built from TRBV14 and TRBJ2-1; 8 nucleotides agree with TRBD2. CDR3 size: 13 residues. Germline loops: CDR1 SGHDN, CDR2 FVKESK. V shed 1 base, J shed 10 bases, and the junction held 3 bases outside the gene matches.